This TCR beta chain was documented in a study of CD8 T cells in ankylosing spondylitis. With 2 bases removed from V and 5 bases from J, the gap between germline ends came to 18 bases. Per germline, CDR1 KGHSH and CDR2 LQKENI. The CDR3 has 16 amino acids. A few counts support this clonotype. In TCRdb, the 5' RACE reads were re-called with MiXCR into one record per CDR3 protein. The sample has under 200,000 distinct CDR3 sequences; roughly 13% are singletons. The clonotype comes from a female donor with ankylosing spondylitis or in good health (not recorded which). The chain carries TRBV18 and TRBJ2-5, with D tentatively TRBD1 (6 bases). The sequenced sample was blood, either unsorted or a sorted T cell fraction (not recorded which). The DNA for the CDR3 is TGTGCCAGCTCACCATCGCAGGGGAGCGGATACGAGACCCAGTACTTC. Translation: CASSPSQGSGYETQYF.